These 12 T cell receptor beta chains share one sample of origin, sequenced in a study of blood T cells in healthy people across ages. Sample-barcoded 5' priming and a J-beta primer mix drove a second PCR of about 6 to 12 cycles. Each CDR3 protein gets one entry after TCRdb re-called the 5' RACE reads with MiXCR. Of about 1.1 million distinct CDR3 sequences listed, 35% to 40% are singletons. The material sequenced was blood. Source of these receptors: a man younger than 35 in good health.

The J gene is TRBJ1-1, the V gene TRBV7-2; D unclear. CDR3 length: 14 residues. Per germline, CDR1 SGHTA and CDR2 FQGNSA. V lost 0 bases, J lost 5 bases, and 10 bases lay in between. The CDR3 loop reads CASSLAVLQTEAFF. The CDR3, as DNA: TGTGCCAGCAGCTTAGCCGTCTTACAGACTGAAGCTTTCTTT.

The V and J genes are TRBV20-1 and TRBJ2-7, with TRBD2 as a possible D gene (5 bases). The CDR3 is made up of 13 amino acids. Germline V gives CDR1 DFQATT, CDR2 SNEGSKA (reference sequence). Trimming shortened V by 3 bases and J by 7 bases, and 16 bases separated the two germline ends. The CDR3, as DNA: TGCAGTGCTAGCGACGGAGGCTCTGGAGAGCAGTACTTC. This gives the protein CSASDGGSGEQYF.

This clonotype was seen just once. The V gene is TRBV28, the J gene TRBJ2-3; 11 bases agree with TRBD1. CDR1 and CDR2 from the germline V gene are MDHEN and SYDVKM. The CDR3 sequence is 18 residues long. The junction had 10 bases not matched to a gene; V was cut back by 5 bases and J by 0 bases. CDR3 coding DNA: TGTGCCAGCAGTCCCTACCGGGACAGGGGGACTAGCACAGATACGCAGTATTTT. Protein sequence: CASSPYRDRGTSTDTQYF.

J is TRBJ2-3 and V is TRBV5-6; D gene ambiguous. V was cut by 4 bases and J by 1 base, with 13 bases left in between. Germline V CDR1 and CDR2: SGHDT, YYEEEE. The CDR3 extends over 15 amino acids. This CDR3 is CASSPFADGTDTQYF. The CDR3 bases are TGTGCCAGCAGCCCGTTTGCGGACGGCACAGATACGCAGTATTTT.

This clonotype appeared a few times. The chain combines TRBV7-9 with TRBJ1-1; 9 bases map to TRBD1. The CDR3 is 16 amino acids. The germline V gene has CDR1 SEHNR and CDR2 FQNEAQ (reference sequence). Trimming cost V 3 bases and J 0 bases; bases outside gene matches: 5. CDR3 loop: CASSFSGTGMNTEAFF. The CDR3 region has the DNA TGTGCCAGCAGCTTCTCCGGGACAGGGATGAACACTGAAGCTTTCTTT. The full variable domain, in which reference TRBV7-9 and TRBJ1-1 provide the parts outside the CDR3, is DTGVSQNPRHKITKRGQNVTFRCDPISEHNRLYWYRQTLGQGPEFLTYFQNEAQLEKSRLLSDRFSAERPKGSFSTLEIQRTEQGDSAMYLCASSFSGTGMNTEAFFGQGTRLTVV.

This clonotype has more than one count but fewer than ten. This rearrangement joins TRBV20-1 to TRBJ2-1, with 7 bases matching TRBD2. Germline values: CDR1 DFQATT, CDR2 SNEGSKA (reference sequence). There are 13 residues in the CDR3. V was clipped by 2 bases and J by 6 bases; unmatched bases: 4. The CDR3 sequence is CSARSGDFNEQFF. The CDR3 nucleotides read TGCAGTGCTAGAAGCGGGGACTTCAATGAGCAGTTCTTC.

This chain connects TRBV2 to TRBJ2-5; D unclear. This CDR3 has 10 residues. Germline values: CDR1 SNHLY, CDR2 FYNNEI. V gave up 7 bases and J gave up 7 bases, with 7 bases separating them. The CDR3 is CASTMGTQYF. The CDR3 coding sequence is TGTGCCAGCACCATGGGGACCCAGTACTTC.

The chain couples TRBV20-1 to TRBJ1-4; D call uncertain. This CDR3 spans 14 amino acids. Trimming removed 5 bases from V and 0 bases from J, with 10 bases in between. CDR1 and CDR2 (germline): DFQATT, SNEGSKA (reference sequence). CDR3: CSARRPSTNEKLFF. Here the CDR3 DNA reads TGCAGTGCTCGCAGACCGTCAACTAATGAAAAACTGTTTTTT.

In this sample, this clonotype turned up a few times. The chain combines TRBV10-3 with TRBJ2-6, with TRBD2 matching over 7 bases. Germline lookup yields CDR1 ENHRY and CDR2 SYGVKD. Germline trimming cut 3 bases from V and 1 base from J; bases unmatched to any gene: 3. This CDR3 spans 16 amino acids. The CDR3 region has the DNA TGTGCCATCAGTGACGGAGCGGGGTCTGGGGCCAACGTCCTGACTTTC. Amino acids: CAISDGAGSGANVLTF.

The gene calls are TRBV25-1 and TRBJ1-4; no reliable D call. Trimming shortened V by 6 bases and J by 7 bases, and 3 bases separated the two germline ends. The CDR3 is 10 residues long. Germline CDR1 and CDR2: MGHDK and SYGVNS. The CDR3 bases are TGTGCCAGCAGGGCTGAAAAACTGTTTTTT. Its protein product is CASRAEKLFF.

This clonotype was recorded a few times. J is TRBJ2-2 and V is TRBV24-1; D is unresolved. V lost 5 bases and J lost 0, with 9 bases in between. CDR3 length: 15 amino acids. Germline-derived CDR1 and CDR2 are KGHDR and SFDVKD. This chain's CDR3 is CATSVWTPNTGELFF. The CDR3 DNA reads as TGTGCCACCAGTGTCTGGACGCCGAACACCGGGGAGCTGTTTTTT.

The rearrangement links TRBV6-5 to TRBJ2-1; D may correspond to TRBD1 or TRBD2 (6 bases each). The J call may be faulty, since TRBJ2-7 better matches the DNA end. CDR1 and CDR2 from the germline V gene are MNHEY and SVGAGI. The CDR3 has 15 amino acids. CDR3 loop: CASSWGALKNNEQYF. In DNA, the CDR3 is TGTGCCAGCAGTTGGGGGGCCCTTAAGAACAATGAGCAGTACTTC.